A selection of T cell receptor beta chains follows, all from one sample in a study of early T cells in non-severe SARS-CoV-2 infection. In TCRdb, the 5' RACE reads were re-called with MiXCR into one record per CDR3 protein. The table shows tens of thousands of distinct CDR3 sequences, with less than 9.5% occurring only once. The sequenced sample was whole blood. The receptors originated from an adult who was a healthcare worker with PCR-confirmed SARS-CoV-2 infection or an uninfected control (not recorded which). Both conserved end residues are part of each CDR3. Fields, in order: V gene, J gene, D gene, clone size, CDR3 protein, CDR3 DNA. A D gene is named only where the DNA matches it firmly. Clone size is given for some rows only: seen once, a few or many times, or a class if the clone is expanded.

>TRBV10-3|TRBJ2-1|NA|few
CAISFSDIYNEQFF
TGTGCCATCAGTTTTTCAGACATCTACAATGAGCAGTTCTTC
>TRBV25-1|TRBJ1-3|NA|many
CASKGDLGGFSGNTIYF
TGTGCCAGCAAGGGAGATCTTGGAGGTTTCTCTGGAAACACCATATATTTT
>TRBV3-1|TRBJ2-7|NA|NA
CASSQATNEQYF
TGTGCCAGCAGCCAAGCAACAAACGAGCAGTACTTC
>TRBV3-1|TRBJ2-1|NA|NA
CASSQGWSGQGHEQFF
TGTGCCAGCAGCCAAGGTTGGAGCGGGCAGGGGCATGAGCAGTTCTTC
>TRBV7-3|TRBJ2-2|TRBD2|NA
CASSLGTSGRIATGELFF
TGTGCCAGCAGCTTAGGGACTAGCGGGAGGATTGCCACCGGGGAGCTGTTTTTT
>TRBV10-3|TRBJ2-7|NA|NA
CAIRGSDSYEQYF
TGTGCCATCAGAGGGTCGGACTCCTACGAGCAGTACTTC
>TRBV28|TRBJ2-5|TRBD2|many
CASNPSGSGRGAQYF
TGTGCCAGCAACCCCTCGGGGAGCGGGAGGGGGGCCCAGTACTTC
>TRBV20-1|TRBJ1-4|NA|few
CSARSGRGEEKLFF
TGCAGTGCTAGATCTGGACGGGGGGAAGAAAAACTGTTTTTT
>TRBV27|TRBJ2-7|NA|few
CASSLAGRSYEQYF
TGTGCCAGCAGCCTAGCCGGACGCTCCTACGAGCAGTACTTC
>TRBV30|TRBJ1-1|NA|many
CAWSVPDSRNTEAFF
TGTGCCTGGAGTGTACCCGACAGCAGGAACACTGAAGCTTTCTTT
>TRBV4-1|TRBJ2-7|NA|NA
CASSQDSGQYYEQYF
TGCGCCAGCAGCCAAGATTCCGGACAGTACTACGAGCAGTACTTC
>TRBV24-1|TRBJ2-7|TRBD2|NA
CATTTGTSDYEQYF
TGTGCCACCACCACCGGGACTAGCGACTACGAGCAGTACTTC
>TRBV25-1|TRBJ1-5|NA|NA
CASSDRSNQPQHF
TGTGCCAGCTCCGACCGAAGCAATCAGCCCCAGCATTTT
>TRBV2|TRBJ2-7|NA|NA
CASKVTGIGEQYF
TGTGCCAGCAAGGTCACAGGGATAGGCGAGCAGTACTTC
>TRBV2|TRBJ2-1|TRBD1|NA
CASIIGQGNNEQFF
TGTGCCAGCATAATTGGACAGGGCAACAATGAGCAGTTCTTC
>TRBV5-1|TRBJ2-5|TRBD2|many
CASSSSGSETQYF
TGCGCCAGCAGCTCAAGCGGGAGCGAGACCCAGTACTTC
>TRBV5-4|TRBJ2-1|NA|NA
CASSLSGVDEQFF
TGTGCCAGCAGCTTGTCGGGAGTCGATGAGCAGTTCTTC
>TRBV5-1|TRBJ1-2|NA|many
CASSDGSGESYTF
TGCGCCAGCAGCGACGGCAGCGGGGAAAGCTACACCTTC
>TRBV6-2/TRBV6-3|TRBJ2-1|NA|many
CASSPWTDNEQFF
TGTGCCAGCAGCCCTTGGACAGACAATGAGCAGTTCTTC
>TRBV29-1|TRBJ2-1|NA|many
CSDLTEGINEQFF
TGCAGCGATTTGACGGAGGGGATCAATGAGCAGTTCTTC
>TRBV28|TRBJ2-3|TRBD2|few
CASSIPGLASTDTQYF
TGTGCCAGCAGTATTCCGGGACTAGCGAGCACAGATACGCAGTATTTT
>TRBV28|TRBJ2-7|NA|many
CASSLSSVGTYEQYF
TGTGCCAGCAGTTTATCCTCGGTCGGAACCTACGAGCAGTACTTC
>TRBV6-1|TRBJ2-7|TRBD2|once
CASRGYSGGPNEQYF
TGTGCCAGCAGGGGATATAGCGGGGGGCCCAACGAGCAGTACTTC
>TRBV5-6|TRBJ2-5|TRBD1|few
CASSHSGTGVETQYF
TGTGCCAGCAGTCACTCCGGGACAGGGGTAGAGACCCAGTACTTC